These T cell receptor beta chains were read from a single sample in a study of blood T cells in healthy people across ages. MiXCR, applied by TCRdb to the 5' RACE reads, yields one record per CDR3 protein. The data show some 710,000 distinct CDR3 sequences, less than 60% seen once. The sequenced sample was blood. The receptors were sampled from a man older than 75 in good health. Each CDR3 is given without its conserved first and last residue.

j_call v_call cdr3_aa
TRBJ2-7 TRBV12-3/TRBV12-4 ASSPGQGKGYEQY
TRBJ2-7 TRBV12-3/TRBV12-4 ASRPSGTSNHEQY
TRBJ2-7 TRBV7-9 ASSLVDRSEQY
TRBJ2-1 TRBV29-1 SVGREGIGQF
TRBJ2-7 TRBV7-2 ASRGRTYGYEQY
TRBJ1-5 TRBV15 ATSPGQFNQPQH
TRBJ2-7 TRBV6-2/TRBV6-3 ASSYLATDPSRNNEQY
TRBJ1-2 TRBV20-1 SARAGLNYGYT
TRBJ2-5 TRBV20-1 SARDPSGVRTQY
TRBJ1-4 TRBV20-1 SAGGQAIGANEKLF